This entry describes one T cell receptor beta chain. The sample originates from a study of T-cell memory formation after mild COVID-19. The germline V gene encodes CDR1 LGHNA and CDR2 YSLEER. The CDR3 extends over 14 amino acids. Trimming removed 2 bases at V and 0 bases at J, with 7 bases between. The TCR alpha and TCR beta cDNA libraries, bearing sample barcodes and UMIs, were generated by 5'RACE using constant-segment primers. TCRdb used MiXCR to reprocess the 5' RACE reads, holding one entry per CDR3 protein. Of about 560,000 distinct CDR3 sequences listed, 17% were seen once; the top ten hold roughly 8%.

The chain has TRBV4-3 and TRBJ1-2; D call uncertain. Sequencing was done on a sample of PBMCs or a T cell subset sorted from them (not recorded which). This clonotype originated in an adult woman who had mild COVID-19 (a few samples of this study predate the infection). Cell type and time point are not known. CDR3 bases: TGCGCCAGCAGCCAATATAGTGCTAACTATGGCTACACCTTC. Protein: CASSQYSANYGYTF.